These 22 T cell receptor beta chains share one sample of origin, sequenced in a study of control samples from healthy donors and cancer patients. The method was immunoSEQ multiplex PCR; TCRdb's version includes in-frame clones alone and lacks a portion of them. The top ten clones hold roughly 14% of a sample with fewer than 300,000 clones, roughly 87% of them seen once. The sample was PBMCs. Every receptor here comes from a woman aged 55-75 years with lung cancer.

The chain joins TRBV6-4 to TRBJ1-2; tentatively, D is TRBD1 (5 bases). Trimming cost V 4 bases and J 8 bases, with 14 bases left between them. This CDR3 spans 13 amino acids. Germline CDR1 is MRHNA and CDR2 is SNTAGT. CDR3 amino acids: CASSAQGRGGYTF. CDR3 coding DNA: TGTGCCAGCAGTGCCCAGGGTCGGGGCGGCTACACCTTC.

V and J are TRBV5-1 and TRBJ1-2, with a possible D match to TRBD1 (5 bases). CDR1 and CDR2 from the germline V gene are SGHRS and YFSETQ. Trimming shortened V by 0 bases and J by 2 bases, and 11 bases separated the two germline ends. The length of the CDR3 is 15 residues. The CDR3 DNA is TGCGCCAGCAGCTTGGAGGGGTTGGCGAACTATGGCTACACCTTC. This translates into CASSLEGLANYGYTF.

The chain recombines TRBV3-1 (or the pseudogene TRBV3-2) with TRBJ1-1; D ambiguous. The CDR3 is 14 amino acids. Germline lookup yields CDR1 LGHDT and CDR2 YNNKEL (reference sequence). V shed 3 bases and J shed 1 base, with 9 bases lying between them. CDR3 nucleotide sequence: TGTGCCAGCAGCCACCGACCGGGGAACACTGAAGCTTTCTTT. This gives the protein CASSHRPGNTEAFF.

V gene TRBV6-5 combines with J gene TRBJ2-7; D possibly corresponds to TRBD2 (6 bases). The CDR3 spans 13 residues. Between the trimmed V and J ends, which lost 6 bases and 0 bases, there was a span of 9 bases. Germline values: CDR1 MNHEY, CDR2 SVGAGI. The CDR3 coding sequence is TGTGCCAGCAGCGGGGACTTCTCCTACGAGCAGTACTTC. Encoded protein: CASSGDFSYEQYF.

This clone was seen once. The V and J genes are TRBV2 and TRBJ1-1; D perhaps matches TRBD1 (6 bases). V lost 10 bases and J 0 bases, leaving 33 bases between the germline ends. Germline lookup yields CDR1 SNHLY and CDR2 FYNNEI. The CDR3 loop spans 20 amino acids. The CDR3 DNA reads TGTGCCATCCCTCCCGCAGGGGACGGTTTTCTAAAGCAAATGAACACTGAAGCTTTCTTT. Its protein is CAIPPAGDGFLKQMNTEAFF. Full variable domain (outside the CDR3, taken from reference TRBV2 and TRBJ1-1): EPEVTQTPSHQVTQMGQEVILRCVPISNHLYFYWYRQILGQKVEFLVSFYNNEISEKSEIFDDQFSVERPDGSNFTLKIRSTKLEDSAMYFCAIPPAGDGFLKQMNTEAFFGQGTRLTVV.

The genes are TRBV19 and TRBJ1-4; D gene ambiguous. Germline V gives CDR1 LNHDA, CDR2 SQIVND (reference sequence). The V end lost 5 bases, the J end lost 7 bases, and 11 bases lay between the germline ends. The CDR3 is 13 residues long. CDR3 nucleotides: TGTGCCAGTAGTGCAGGCGCTGCTGAAAAACTGTTTTTT. Translated, it gives CASSAGAAEKLFF.

Worth noting for this clone: One end of the junction is discordant with germline, which a read error may explain. The chain recombines TRBV7-8 with TRBJ1-5; no clear D gene. The CDR3 spans 14 residues. CDR1 is SGHVS, CDR2 FQNEAQ, per germline. The CDR3 bases are TGTGCCAGCAGCTACGGTAATGGCGATCAGCCTCAGCATTTT. This codes for CASSYGNGDQPQHF.

The chain carries TRBV12-3 or TRBV12-4 and TRBJ2-1; D is ambiguous. The CDR3 is made up of 10 amino acids. Trimming took off 3 bases at V and 6 bases at J, with 0 bases between the two ends. The DNA for the CDR3 is TGTGCCAGCAGTTTCAATGAGCAGTTCTTC. Protein sequence: CASSFNEQFF.

The rearrangement joins TRBV4-1 to TRBJ1-3; D remains ambiguous. Germline values: CDR1 MGHRA, CDR2 YSYEKL. The CDR3 loop spans 14 amino acids. Deletions cut 4 bases from V and 8 bases from J, with 15 bases between. CDR3 region: CASSLQRGMDTIYF. DNA for the CDR3: TGCGCCAGCAGCCTACAACGCGGGATGGACACCATATATTTT.

The chain recombines TRBV2 with TRBJ2-7; either TRBD1 or TRBD2 may supply D (5 bases each). Between the trimmed V and J ends, which lost 1 base and 6 bases, there was a span of 16 bases. The CDR3 spans 15 residues. Germline CDR1 SNHLY, CDR2 FYNNEI. The DNA for the CDR3 is TGTGCCAGCAGTGAAGAGGGGATAGAGGGGCTCGAGCAGTACTTC. Translation: CASSEEGIEGLEQYF.

J is TRBJ1-5 and V is TRBV18, with TRBD1 matching over 7 bases. V was pared by 0 bases and J by 2 bases, with 7 bases of the junction left unmatched. From germline, CDR1 is KGHSH and CDR2 LQKENI. This CDR3 comprises 17 residues. The CDR3 loop reads CASSPPKTGTGNQPQHF. The DNA of the CDR3 is TGTGCCAGCTCACCACCGAAGACCGGGACAGGCAATCAGCCCCAGCATTTT. Together with reference TRBV18 and TRBJ1-5, the CDR3 gives the full variable domain: NAGVMQNPRHLVRRRGQEARLRCSPMKGHSHVYWYRQLPEEGLKFMVYLQKENIIDESGMPKERFSAEFPKEGPSILRIQQVVRGDSAAYFCASSPPKTGTGNQPQHFGDGTRLSIL.

V is TRBV28 and J is TRBJ1-5, with D uncertain. The germline V and J ends were trimmed by 3 bases and 3 bases, with 12 bases remaining between them. Germline V CDR1 and CDR2: MDHEN, SYDVKM. This CDR3 has 15 amino acids. CDR3 nucleotide sequence: TGTGCCAGCAGTTTCCTCCGGGTGGCCAATCAGCCCCAGCATTTT. Its translation: CASSFLRVANQPQHF.

The chain carries TRBV5-1 and TRBJ1-4; D perhaps matches TRBD1 (6 bases). Germline CDR1 SGHRS, CDR2 YFSETQ. The CDR3 is 15 amino acids. Between the trimmed V and J ends, which lost 0 bases and 8 bases, there was a span of 14 bases. The CDR3 nucleotides read TGCGCCAGCAGCTTGGGTGAGGGGGTGAACGAAAAACTGTTTTTT. Protein sequence: CASSLGEGVNEKLFF.

J is TRBJ2-2 and V is TRBV3-1 (or the pseudogene TRBV3-2), with D possibly TRBD2 on 6 matching bases. Germline V CDR1 and CDR2: LGHDT, YNNKEL (reference sequence). CDR3 size: 16 residues. V was pared by 4 bases and J by 0 bases, with 12 bases between. CDR3 bases: TGTGCCAGCAGCCTTCCTGGCGGGACGAACACCGGGGAGCTGTTTTTT. Translating it yields CASSLPGGTNTGELFF.

This chain uses TRBV19 with TRBJ2-2; 11 nucleotides align to TRBD2. The V gene end was trimmed by 6 bases and the J gene end by 4 bases; junction bases not matched to a gene: 4. The CDR3 runs 15 residues. Per germline, CDR1 LNHDA and CDR2 SQIVND (reference sequence). As DNA, the CDR3 is TGTGCCAGTAGCCTAGCGGGAGGACGCACCGGGGAGCTGTTTTTT. The encoded protein is CASSLAGGRTGELFF.

V gene TRBV7-9 combines with J gene TRBJ2-1; possibly TRBD2 for D (6 bases). This CDR3 has 15 amino acids. Germline CDR1 is SEHNR and CDR2 is FQNEAQ (reference sequence). Trimming took off 5 bases at V and 4 bases at J, with 15 bases between the two ends. Here the CDR3 reads CASSPSGTGYNEQFF. CDR3 nucleotides: TGTGCCAGCAGCCCCTCCGGGACTGGGTACAATGAGCAGTTCTTC.

This chain joins TRBV18 and TRBJ1-5; D is possibly TRBD1 (6 bases). The CDR3 contains 16 residues. Germline V lookup: CDR1 KGHSH, CDR2 LQKENI. The ends were cut back, 0 bases at V and 2 bases at J, with 11 bases in the middle. The CDR3: CASSPPMSGGNQPQHF. CDR3 in DNA: TGTGCCAGCTCACCACCGATGTCAGGGGGCAATCAGCCCCAGCATTTT.

The chain combines TRBV7-9 with TRBJ2-2, with 9 bases identical to TRBD2. The CDR3 has 17 amino acids. V dropped 4 bases and J dropped 6; count of bases not matched to a gene: 12. Germline CDR1 reads SEHNR; CDR2 reads FQNEAQ (reference sequence). As DNA, the CDR3 is TGTGCCAGCAGCTCCGGGGTTAGCGGGAGCCTTCCCGGGGAGCTGTTTTTT. This gives the protein CASSSGVSGSLPGELFF. Supplemented by reference TRBV7-9 and TRBJ2-2, the full variable domain reads DTGVSQNPRHKITKRGQNVTFRCDPISEHNRLYWYRQTLGQGPEFLTYFQNEAQLEKSRLLSDRFSAERPKGSFSTLEIQRTEQGDSAMYLCASSSGVSGSLPGELFFGEGSRLTVL.

The CDR3 nucleotides are TGTGCCAGCAGCTTCGAACAGGGCCTATACGAGCAGTACTTC. This codes for CASSFEQGLYEQYF. The V call is TRBV5-4, the J call TRBJ2-7, with D tentatively TRBD1 (6 bases). The germline V and J ends were trimmed by 2 bases and 4 bases, with 13 bases remaining between them. CDR1 and CDR2 from the germline V gene are SGHNT and YYREEE (reference sequence). CDR3 length: 14 amino acids.

This clone was seen a single time. V and J are TRBV5-4 and TRBJ2-7, with 7 bases aligning to TRBD2. This CDR3 spans 15 amino acids. Per the germline V gene, CDR1 is SGHNT and CDR2 is YYREEE (reference sequence). Unmatched junction bases numbered 7, after V lost 4 bases and J lost 0 bases. The CDR3 sequence: CASSPGLGPSYEQYF. In DNA, the CDR3 is TGTGCCAGCAGCCCAGGACTAGGGCCCTCCTACGAGCAGTACTTC.

This clone has just one count. V usage is TRBV28 and J usage is TRBJ1-3; tentatively, D is TRBD1 (6 bases). Germline V CDR1 and CDR2: MDHEN, SYDVKM. Trimming removed 2 bases at V and 6 bases at J, with 17 bases between. This CDR3 contains 16 residues. CDR3 nucleotide sequence: TGTGCCAGCAGTTTACAGCCCGGCAGGGGTGCAAACACCATATATTTT. It codes for CASSLQPGRGANTIYF.

The chain links TRBV7-2 to TRBJ1-2; the match to TRBD1 covers 7 bases. The CDR3 extends over 15 amino acids. V shed 4 bases, J shed 3 bases, and the junction held 8 bases outside the gene matches. CDR1 and CDR2 from the germline V gene are SGHTA and FQGNSA. The CDR3 spells CASSSPDRADYGYTF. The CDR3 DNA is TGTGCCAGCAGCTCCCCAGACAGGGCGGACTATGGCTACACCTTC.